The 31 T cell receptor beta chains below were found in one sample sequenced in a study of T-cell memory formation after mild COVID-19. TCRdb analysed the 5' RACE reads with MiXCR anew, one entry per CDR3 protein. The table includes some 320,000 distinct CDR3 sequences, about 13% detected once. Sequenced sample: PBMCs or a T cell subset sorted from them (not recorded which). All receptors derive from a man younger than 35 who had mild COVID-19 (a few samples of this study predate the infection). Cell type and time point are not known.

This clonotype was detected many times. The DNA for the CDR3 is TGTGCCAGCAGCCTTCTGACAGGGGCACTGGGAGATACGCAGTATTTT. As protein: CASSLLTGALGDTQYF. V and J are TRBV5-6 and TRBJ2-3; 8 nucleotides line up with TRBD1. V dropped 4 bases and J dropped 5; count of bases not matched to a gene: 12. Germline CDR1 is SGHDT and CDR2 is YYEEEE. The CDR3 is 16 residues long.

This clonotype was counted at least ten times. V is TRBV11-2 and J is TRBJ2-7, with no clear D. CDR1 is SGHAT, CDR2 FQNNGV, per germline. CDR3 length: 11 amino acids. V was shortened by 5 bases and J by 7 bases, with 9 bases between the two germline ends. Here the CDR3 DNA reads TGTGCCAGCAGCCTTAATTGGGAGCAGTACTTC. Translation gives CASSLNWEQYF.

This chain connects TRBV6-5 to TRBJ2-3, with D unresolved. The CDR3 consists of 13 residues. V shed 7 bases and J shed 1 base, with 9 bases lying between them. CDR1 is MNHEY and CDR2 is SVGAGI in the germline V gene. DNA of the CDR3: TGTGCCAGCACCCTTCCGGGCACAGATACGCAGTATTTT. As protein: CASTLPGTDTQYF.

A few counts support this clonotype. V is TRBV6-1 and J is TRBJ2-1; 7 positions agree with TRBD2. This CDR3 spans 15 amino acids. V dropped 8 bases and J dropped 10; count of bases not matched to a gene: 17. Germline V gives CDR1 MNHNS, CDR2 SASEGT. The CDR3 DNA is TGTGCCAGCTCCTGGGGGGGGACCGGTGGAGGGGAGCAGTTCTTC. Translated, it gives CASSWGGTGGGEQFF.

This clonotype was seen repeatedly, ten times or more. This chain joins TRBV6-1 and TRBJ2-2; D gene ambiguous. The V gene's germline CDR1 is MNHNS and CDR2 SASEGT. Trimming shortened V by 1 base and J by 5 bases, and 8 bases separated the two germline ends. The CDR3 runs 14 residues. The CDR3 coding sequence is TGTGCCAGCAGTGAAGGGGCAGAAACCGGGGAGCTGTTTTTT. Its protein product is CASSEGAETGELFF.

This clonotype occurred many times. The rearrangement uses TRBV5-1 and TRBJ2-5; D unclear. The germline V gene encodes CDR1 SGHRS and CDR2 YFSETQ. The CDR3 consists of 13 residues. The V gene lost 1 base and the J gene lost 1 base, with 5 bases spanning the gap. Here the CDR3 reads CASSLFSQETQYF. CDR3 DNA sequence: TGCGCCAGCAGCTTGTTTAGCCAAGAGACCCAGTACTTC.

This chain joins TRBV7-9 and TRBJ2-2; D gene ambiguous. The CDR3 contains 13 residues. The germline V gene has CDR1 SEHNR and CDR2 FQNEAQ (reference sequence). Trimming stripped 5 bases from V and 6 bases from J, with 10 bases between. The CDR3 coding sequence is TGTGCCAGCAGCACCCCGTCGGCCGGGGAGCTGTTTTTT. It yields the protein CASSTPSAGELFF.

This clonotype came up many times. The V and J genes are TRBV5-1 and TRBJ2-3, with D uncertain. Germline CDR1 reads SGHRS; CDR2 reads YFSETQ. V was trimmed by 0 bases and J by 2 bases, leaving 4 bases between them. This CDR3 region has 13 residues. This CDR3 is CASSLEATDTQYF. Written as DNA, the CDR3 is TGCGCCAGCAGCTTGGAGGCCACAGATACGCAGTATTTT. Drawing the rest from reference TRBV5-1 and TRBJ2-3, the complete variable domain is KAGVTQTPRYLIKTRGQQVTLSCSPISGHRSVSWYQQTPGQGLQFLFEYFSETQRNKGNFPGRFSGRQFSNSRSEMNVSTLELGDSALYLCASSLEATDTQYFGPGTRLTVL.

The chain is built from TRBV5-5 and TRBJ1-5; 7 bases agree with TRBD1. Losses at the gene ends were 1 base for V and 7 bases for J; bases not matched to a gene: 14. CDR3 length: 17 amino acids. CDR1 and CDR2 (germline): SGHKS, YYEKEE (reference sequence). CDR3 nucleotides: TGTGCCAGCAGCTTGTATAATGCAGGGGGTTTCATCCAGCCCCAGCATTTT. This sequence encodes CASSLYNAGGFIQPQHF.

V gene TRBV7-3 combines with J gene TRBJ2-7; D is ambiguous. This CDR3 spans 15 amino acids. Looked up from germline, CDR1 is SGHTA and CDR2 is FQGTGA. The V end was cut by 0 bases, the J end by 2 bases, with 11 bases between. DNA for the CDR3: TGTGCCAGCAGCTTAACGCGCACGTACCCCTACGAGCAGTACTTC. Encoded protein: CASSLTRTYPYEQYF.

At least ten counts were recorded for this clonotype. This chain uses TRBV27 with TRBJ2-7; 7 nucleotides align to TRBD2. Germline trimming cut 8 bases from V and 2 bases from J; bases unmatched to any gene: 12. Germline CDR1 is MNHEY and CDR2 is SMNVEV (reference sequence). The CDR3 totals 15 residues. CDR3 sequence reads: CASSAGPAGTYEQYV. The CDR3 DNA reads TGTGCCAGCTCGGCCGGGCCAGCGGGAACCTACGAGCAGTACGTC.

This clonotype was counted a few times. The rearrangement joins TRBV7-2 to TRBJ2-3; D remains unclear. Trimming took 5 bases from V and 4 from J, leaving 16 bases between them. Looked up from germline, CDR1 is SGHTA and CDR2 is FQGNSA. The CDR3 covers 15 residues. CDR3 DNA sequence: TGTGCCAGCAGCCACAGTGGGTCGGTCCCAGATACGCAGTATTTT. Protein: CASSHSGSVPDTQYF.

This clonotype was found a few times. The CDR3 nucleotides read TGTGCCAGCAGTCCAGAGCATGGGGGGCGAGGAGCTTTCTTT. Its translation is CASSPEHGGRGAFF. The chain carries TRBV6-5 and TRBJ1-1; possibly TRBD1 for D (6 bases). The CDR3 loop spans 14 amino acids. Germline values: CDR1 MNHEY, CDR2 SVGAGI. Trimming took 5 bases from V and 10 from J, leaving 20 bases between them.

V gene TRBV5-4 combines with J gene TRBJ1-4; 9 nucleotides line up with TRBD1. The CDR3 has 14 amino acids. CDR1 is SGHNT, CDR2 YYREEE, per germline (reference sequence). Germline trimming cut 4 bases from V and 9 bases from J; bases unmatched to any gene: 7. In DNA form, the CDR3 reads TGTGCCAGCAGCCGGACAGGGGACCCTCAAAAACTGTTTTTT. Amino acid sequence: CASSRTGDPQKLFF.

The table lists this clonotype with a few counts. The V and J genes are TRBV6-2 or TRBV6-3 and TRBJ2-7, with D possibly called TRBD1 or TRBD2 (5 bases each). The germline V gene has CDR1 MNHEY and CDR2 SVGEGT. V was pared by 2 bases and J by 3 bases, with 11 bases between. This CDR3 has 14 residues. The CDR3 DNA follows: TGTGCCAGCAGTTACCGGGGCTATCACTACGAGCAGTACTTC. This encodes CASSYRGYHYEQYF.

The chain couples TRBV4-1 to TRBJ2-1; D is perhaps TRBD1 or TRBD2 (5 bases each). V was shortened by 3 bases and J by 8 bases, with 17 bases between the two germline ends. This CDR3 spans 15 amino acids. The germline V gene has CDR1 MGHRA and CDR2 YSYEKL. DNA for the CDR3: TGCGCCAGCAGCCACCGGGACCCCAACCGCGATGAGCAGTTCTTC. Its protein is CASSHRDPNRDEQFF.

The genes are TRBV12-3 or TRBV12-4 and TRBJ2-1, with TRBD2 matching 15 bases. There are 16 residues in the CDR3. V trimming: 7 bases; J trimming: 8 bases; junction bases outside the gene matches: 9. The CDR3 is CASTSWTSGGAYEQFF. CDR3 nucleotides: TGTGCCAGCACCTCCTGGACTAGCGGGGGGGCGTATGAGCAGTTCTTC.

This clonotype was seen more than once but under ten times. This chain connects TRBV20-1 to TRBJ1-1; TRBD1 agrees at 8 bases. The CDR3 loop spans 15 amino acids. The trim removed 0 bases at V and 4 bases at J, leaving 7 bases unmatched. Per the germline V gene, CDR1 is DFQATT and CDR2 is SNEGSKA (reference sequence). The CDR3 DNA is TGCAGTGCTAGAGACCCGACAGGGGCAGGCACTGAAGCTTTCTTT. Translated: CSARDPTGAGTEAFF.

This sequence joins TRBV12-3 or TRBV12-4 and TRBJ2-3; no reliable D call. Trimming shortened V by 3 bases and J by 9 bases, and 16 bases separated the two germline ends. The CDR3 has 14 residues. The CDR3 protein is CASSFFLDLVTQYF. Here the CDR3 DNA reads TGTGCCAGCAGTTTCTTTCTCGATCTAGTCACGCAGTATTTT.

This clonotype has just a few counts. The V gene is TRBV27, the J gene TRBJ2-7; the D is unclear. Germline V gives CDR1 MNHEY, CDR2 SMNVEV (reference sequence). Between the trimmed V and J ends, which lost 4 bases and 5 bases, there was a span of 9 bases. This CDR3 spans 12 amino acids. The CDR3 DNA follows: TGTGCCAGCAGTTCCCTTCGAGACGAGCAGTACGTC. It encodes CASSSLRDEQYV.

This clonotype was seen a few times. The rearrangement links TRBV9 to TRBJ2-1, with 13 bases identical to TRBD2. The CDR3 extends over 20 amino acids. Losses at the gene ends were 6 bases for V and 0 bases for J; bases not matched to a gene: 15. Germline assignment: CDR1 SGDLS and CDR2 YYNGEE. CDR3 nucleotide sequence: TGTGCCAGCAATGTGGACCCGGGACTAGCGGGGTCTAGCTCCTACAATGAGCAGTTCTTC. It translates to CASNVDPGLAGSSSYNEQFF.

The V and J genes are TRBV7-9 and TRBJ2-3; possible D gene TRBD2, 6 bases. Germline values: CDR1 SEHNR, CDR2 FQNEAQ (reference sequence). This CDR3 contains 15 residues. V was clipped by 5 bases and J by 4 bases, with 16 bases between them. CDR3 protein: CASSPRDSDADTQYF. In nucleotides, the CDR3 is TGTGCCAGCAGCCCCCGGGACTCGGACGCAGATACGCAGTATTTT.

The J gene is TRBJ2-4, the V gene TRBV15, with D possibly called TRBD1 or TRBD2 (5 bases each). This CDR3 comprises 16 residues. CDR1 is LNHNV and CDR2 is YYDKDF in the germline V gene (reference sequence). V lost 0 bases and J lost 8, with 17 bases in between. The CDR3 DNA sequence: TGTGCCACCAGCAGAGATAGGGACCTAAGAAGGGACATTCAGTACTTC. Translating gives CATSRDRDLRRDIQYF.

This clonotype was recorded a few times. The J gene is TRBJ2-1, the V gene TRBV7-2; no clear D. Per the germline V gene, CDR1 is SGHTA and CDR2 is FQGNSA. Trimming shortened V by 1 base and J by 4 bases, and 14 bases separated the two germline ends. This CDR3 has 16 residues. The CDR3 DNA sequence: TGTGCCAGCAGCTTAGTCTTGAGCCCTTTATACAATGAGCAGTTCTTC. Protein: CASSLVLSPLYNEQFF.

The chain uses TRBV9 and TRBJ2-2, with no clear D. The germline CDR1 and CDR2 sequences are SGDLS and YYNGEE. The CDR3 is 13 residues long. Trimming stripped 0 bases from V and 6 bases from J, with 6 bases between. In DNA form, the CDR3 reads TGTGCCAGCAGCGTAGCGGCCTCCGGGGAGCTGTTTTTT. Its translation is CASSVAASGELFF.

The table lists this clonotype with a few counts. The chain has TRBV24-1 and TRBJ2-3, with TRBD2 matching over 8 bases. Germline loops: CDR1 KGHDR, CDR2 SFDVKD. Unmatched junction bases numbered 2, after V lost 4 bases and J lost 6 bases. The CDR3 has 13 amino acids. Here the CDR3 DNA reads TGTGCCACCAGTGACGGCGGGAGGGATACGCAGTATTTT. Encoded protein: CATSDGGRDTQYF.

This clonotype is labeled as medium-sized. The rearrangement uses TRBV20-1 and TRBJ2-3; TRBD2 agrees at 9 bases. The CDR3 loop spans 15 amino acids. CDR1 and CDR2 from the germline V gene are DFQATT and SNEGSKA (reference sequence). J lost 3 bases, V lost 3 bases, and 7 bases had no gene match. CDR3 DNA sequence: TGCAGTGCTAGCCAAAGAACTAGCGGGACAGATACGCAGTATTTT. Encoded protein: CSASQRTSGTDTQYF.

This clonotype appeared a few times. The chain joins TRBV10-3 to TRBJ2-2; 14 bases are a match to TRBD2. Per germline, CDR1 ENHRY and CDR2 SYGVKD. This CDR3 is built from 16 residues. Trimming cost V 11 bases and J 0 bases; bases outside gene matches: 5. The CDR3 bases are TGTGCCGTCCGACTAGCGGGGGGGACGAACACCGGGGAGCTGTTTTTT. Amino acid sequence: CAVRLAGGTNTGELFF.

This rearrangement joins TRBV5-4 to TRBJ1-2; tentative D call: TRBD1 (5 bases). Trimming took off 0 bases at V and 7 bases at J, with 16 bases between the two ends. Germline V gene lookup returns CDR1 SGHNT and CDR2 YYREEE (reference sequence). There are 15 residues in the CDR3. CDR3 DNA: TGTGCCAGCAGCTTGGGTCAGGGAAGGGGTTCTGGCTACACCTTC. This gives the protein CASSLGQGRGSGYTF.

This clonotype was detected many times. The chain has TRBV7-2 and TRBJ2-3; D not certain. Looked up from germline, CDR1 is SGHTA and CDR2 is FQGNSA. The CDR3 totals 17 residues. V dropped 7 bases and J dropped 1 base, with 21 bases sitting between them. This CDR3 reads CASNPQPTTRRTDTQYF. As DNA, the CDR3 is TGTGCCAGCAACCCCCAGCCCACGACGCGCCGCACAGATACGCAGTATTTT.

The V and J genes are TRBV6-1 and TRBJ2-3; 8 bases match TRBD2. Germline values: CDR1 MNHNS, CDR2 SASEGT. After removal of 8 bases from V and 6 bases from J, the junction contained 10 bases not matched to a gene. The CDR3 consists of 14 residues. The CDR3 protein is CASLPGTSMDTQYF. CDR3 in DNA: TGTGCCAGCTTACCCGGGACTAGTATGGATACGCAGTATTTT.